This paragraph covers one T cell receptor (beta chain) sequence. Its specificity is not known. The sample is drawn from a study of CD8 T cells in Susac syndrome. Study results and caveats: The TCR sequencing and HLA analysis in the study involved a relatively small number of individuals, as the study acknowledged.

Sequencing of TCR beta was carried out in blood CD8+ and CD4+ T cells. Bulk CD8+ and CD4+ cells came from magnetic negative isolation; CD8+ TEMRA by FACS. V was shortened by 8 bases and J by 0 bases, with 9 bases between the two germline ends. The CDR3 spans 13 residues. Germline V gives CDR1 LGHDT, CDR2 YNNKEL (reference sequence). An input of roughly 0.45 to 1 ug of RNA was subjected to reverse transcription using random hexamers. The CDR3 of TCR beta was amplified by immunoSEQ multiplex PCR across 54 Vbeta and 13 Jbeta. TCRdb used MiXCR to reprocess the immunoSEQ multiplex PCR reads, holding one entry per CDR3 protein. The sample lists about 180,000 distinct CDR3 sequences, approximately 94% occurring once.

The clonotype comes from a human donor with multiple sclerosis. The source material was CD4+ T cells from PBMCs. This chain links TRBV3-1 with TRBJ2-3; perhaps TRBD2 as D (5 bases). CDR3: CASRDGSTDTQYF. DNA of the CDR3: TGTGCCAGCCGGGATGGGAGCACAGATACGCAGTATTTT.